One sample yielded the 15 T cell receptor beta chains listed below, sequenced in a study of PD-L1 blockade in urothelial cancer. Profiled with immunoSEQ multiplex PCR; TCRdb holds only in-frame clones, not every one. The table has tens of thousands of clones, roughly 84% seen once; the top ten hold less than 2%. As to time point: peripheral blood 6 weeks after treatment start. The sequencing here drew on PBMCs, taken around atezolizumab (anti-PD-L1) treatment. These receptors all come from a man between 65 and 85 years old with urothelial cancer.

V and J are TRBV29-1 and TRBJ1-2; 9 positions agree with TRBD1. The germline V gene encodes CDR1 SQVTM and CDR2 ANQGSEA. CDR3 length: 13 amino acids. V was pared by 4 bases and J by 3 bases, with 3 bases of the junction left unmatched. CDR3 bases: TGCAGCGTTGGCAGACAGGGGGACTATGGCTACACCTTC. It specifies CSVGRQGDYGYTF.

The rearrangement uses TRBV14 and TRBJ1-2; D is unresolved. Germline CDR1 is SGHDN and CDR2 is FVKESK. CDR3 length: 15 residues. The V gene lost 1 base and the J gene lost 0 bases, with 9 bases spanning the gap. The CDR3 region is CASSQVAEANYGYTF. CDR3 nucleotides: TGTGCCAGCAGCCAAGTGGCGGAGGCTAACTATGGCTACACCTTC.

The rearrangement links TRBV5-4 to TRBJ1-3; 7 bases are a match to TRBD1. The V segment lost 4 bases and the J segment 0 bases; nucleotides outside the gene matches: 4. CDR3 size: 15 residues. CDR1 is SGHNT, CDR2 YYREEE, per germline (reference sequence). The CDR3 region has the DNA TGTGCCAGCAGCCGGGACAGCTCCTCTGGAAACACCATATATTTT. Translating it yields CASSRDSSSGNTIYF.

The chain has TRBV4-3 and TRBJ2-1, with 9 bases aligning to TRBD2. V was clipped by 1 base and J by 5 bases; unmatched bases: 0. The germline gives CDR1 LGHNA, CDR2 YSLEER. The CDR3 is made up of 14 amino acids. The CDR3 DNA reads TGCGCCAGCAGCCAAGCTAGCGGGGACAATGAGCAGTTCTTC. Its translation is CASSQASGDNEQFF.

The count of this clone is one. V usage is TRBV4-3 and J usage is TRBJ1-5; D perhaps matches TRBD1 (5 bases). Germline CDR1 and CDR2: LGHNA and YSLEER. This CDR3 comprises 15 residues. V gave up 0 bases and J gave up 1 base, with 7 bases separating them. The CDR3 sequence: CASSQEAGSNQPQHF. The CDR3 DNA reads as TGCGCCAGCAGCCAAGAAGCAGGGAGCAATCAGCCCCAGCATTTT.

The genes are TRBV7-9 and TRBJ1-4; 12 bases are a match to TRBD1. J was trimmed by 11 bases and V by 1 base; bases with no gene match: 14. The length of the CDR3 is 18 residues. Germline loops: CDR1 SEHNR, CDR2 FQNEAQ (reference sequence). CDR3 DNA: TGTGCCAGCAGCTTAGAACGCCGGGACAGGGGGCCCTATTGGAAACTGTTTTTT. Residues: CASSLERRDRGPYWKLFF.

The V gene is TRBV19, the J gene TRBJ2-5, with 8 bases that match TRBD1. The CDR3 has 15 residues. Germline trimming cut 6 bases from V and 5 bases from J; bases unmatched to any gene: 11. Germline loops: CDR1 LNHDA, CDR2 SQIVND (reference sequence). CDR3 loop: CASSLVATGEETQYF. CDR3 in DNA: TGTGCCAGTAGCCTTGTGGCGACAGGGGAGGAGACCCAGTACTTC.

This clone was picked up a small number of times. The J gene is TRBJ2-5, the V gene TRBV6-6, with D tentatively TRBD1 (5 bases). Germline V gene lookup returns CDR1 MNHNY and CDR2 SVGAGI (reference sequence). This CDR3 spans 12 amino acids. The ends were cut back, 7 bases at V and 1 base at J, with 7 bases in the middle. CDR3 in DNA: TGTGCCAGCAATACAGGCCAAGAGACCCAGTACTTC. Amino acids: CASNTGQETQYF.

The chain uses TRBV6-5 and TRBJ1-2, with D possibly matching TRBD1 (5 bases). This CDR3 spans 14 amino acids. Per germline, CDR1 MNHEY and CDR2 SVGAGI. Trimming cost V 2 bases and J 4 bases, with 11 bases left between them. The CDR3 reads CASSYDSRVYGYTF. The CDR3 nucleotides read TGTGCCAGCAGTTACGACTCCAGGGTCTATGGCTACACCTTC.

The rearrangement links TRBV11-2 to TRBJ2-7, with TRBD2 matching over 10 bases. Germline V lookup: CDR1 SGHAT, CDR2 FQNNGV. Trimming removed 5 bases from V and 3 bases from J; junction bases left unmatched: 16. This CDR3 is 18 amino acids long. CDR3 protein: CASSRPTSGSYHLYEQYF. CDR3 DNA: TGTGCCAGCAGCCGTCCGACTAGCGGGTCCTACCACCTCTACGAGCAGTACTTC.

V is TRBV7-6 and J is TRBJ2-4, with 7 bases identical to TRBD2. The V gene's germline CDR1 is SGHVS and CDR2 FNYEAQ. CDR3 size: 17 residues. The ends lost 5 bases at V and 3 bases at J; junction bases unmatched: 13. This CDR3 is CASSTRGGGSGKNIQYF. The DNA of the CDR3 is TGTGCCAGCAGCACGAGGGGCGGGGGTTCGGGCAAAAACATTCAGTACTTC.

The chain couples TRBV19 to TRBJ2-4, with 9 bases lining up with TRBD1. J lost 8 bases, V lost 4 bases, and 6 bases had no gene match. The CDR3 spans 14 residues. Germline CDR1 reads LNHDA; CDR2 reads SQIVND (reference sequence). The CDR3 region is CASSKTGGADIQYF. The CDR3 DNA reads TGTGCCAGTAGTAAAACAGGGGGCGCGGACATTCAGTACTTC.

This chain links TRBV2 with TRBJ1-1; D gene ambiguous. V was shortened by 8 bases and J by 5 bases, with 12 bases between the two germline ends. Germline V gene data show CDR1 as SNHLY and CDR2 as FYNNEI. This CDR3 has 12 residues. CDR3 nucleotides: TGTGCCAGCTCGCGGGGTGGGACTGAAGCTTTCTTT. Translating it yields CASSRGGTEAFF. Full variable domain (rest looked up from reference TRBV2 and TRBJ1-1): EPEVTQTPSHQVTQMGQEVILRCVPISNHLYFYWYRQILGQKVEFLVSFYNNEISEKSEIFDDQFSVERPDGSNFTLKIRSTKLEDSAMYFCASSRGGTEAFFGQGTRLTVV.

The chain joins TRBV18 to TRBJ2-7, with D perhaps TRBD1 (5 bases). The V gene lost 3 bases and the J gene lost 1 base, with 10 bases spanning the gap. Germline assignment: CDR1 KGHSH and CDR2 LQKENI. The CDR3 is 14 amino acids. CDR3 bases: TGTGCCAGCTCACCGTCGAGACAGTCCTACGAGCAGTACTTC. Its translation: CASSPSRQSYEQYF. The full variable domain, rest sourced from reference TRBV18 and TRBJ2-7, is NAGVMQNPRHLVRRRGQEARLRCSPMKGHSHVYWYRQLPEEGLKFMVYLQKENIIDESGMPKERFSAEFPKEGPSILRIQQVVRGDSAAYFCASSPSRQSYEQYFGPGTRLTVT.

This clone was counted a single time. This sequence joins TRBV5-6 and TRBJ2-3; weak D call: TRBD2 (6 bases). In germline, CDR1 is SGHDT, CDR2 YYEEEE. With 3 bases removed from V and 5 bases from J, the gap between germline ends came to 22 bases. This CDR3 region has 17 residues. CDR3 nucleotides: TGTGCCAGCAGCTCGACCGGGACTGGGGCCGTTAGAGATACGCAGTATTTT. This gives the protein CASSSTGTGAVRDTQYF. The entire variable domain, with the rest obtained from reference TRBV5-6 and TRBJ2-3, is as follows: DAGVTQSPTHLIKTRGQQVTLRCSPKSGHDTVSWYQQALGQGPQFIFQYYEEEERQRGNFPDRFSGHQFPNYSSELNVNALLLGDSALYLCASSSTGTGAVRDTQYFGPGTRLTVL.